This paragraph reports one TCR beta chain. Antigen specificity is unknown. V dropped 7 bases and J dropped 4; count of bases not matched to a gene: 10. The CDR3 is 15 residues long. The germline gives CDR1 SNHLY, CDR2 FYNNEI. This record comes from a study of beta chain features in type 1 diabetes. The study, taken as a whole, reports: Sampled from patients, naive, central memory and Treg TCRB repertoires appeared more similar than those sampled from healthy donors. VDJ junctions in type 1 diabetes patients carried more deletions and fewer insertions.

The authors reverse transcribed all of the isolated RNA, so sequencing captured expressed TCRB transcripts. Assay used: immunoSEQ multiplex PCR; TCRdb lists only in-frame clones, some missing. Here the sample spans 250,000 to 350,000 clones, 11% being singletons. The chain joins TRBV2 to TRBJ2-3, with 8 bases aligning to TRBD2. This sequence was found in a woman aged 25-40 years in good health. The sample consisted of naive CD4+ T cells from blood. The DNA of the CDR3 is TGTGCCAGCATTTTACTAGCGGCTCAGGCAGATACGCAGTATTTT. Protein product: CASILLAAQADTQYF. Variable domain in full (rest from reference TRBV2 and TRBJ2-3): EPEVTQTPSHQVTQMGQEVILRCVPISNHLYFYWYRQILGQKVEFLVSFYNNEISEKSEIFDDQFSVERPDGSNFTLKIRSTKLEDSAMYFCASILLAAQADTQYFGPGTRLTVL.